The T cell receptor beta chain under discussion was sequenced for a study of regulatory T cells in long-lasting Graves disease. Study findings and constraints: TRBV28, TRBJ1-2 and TRBJ2-5 emerged as the favored segments in persistent disease.

With regard to this clonotype: The antigen remains undetermined.

Time point denoted: newly diagnosed GD, antithyroid drugs for less than 3 months. Making the TCR library involved RNA that had been extracted from PBMCs. Building of the TCR beta libraries involved iRepertoire HTBI primers and Arm-PCR of CDR3 regions. TCRdb called the multiplex PCR reads again in MiXCR, with one record for every CDR3 protein. The sample consists of 400,000 to 550,000 distinct CDR3 sequences, roughly 15% of them appearing once. V dropped 0 bases and J dropped 3 bases, with 11 bases sitting between them. CDR3 length: 14 amino acids. The germline gives CDR1 DFQATT, CDR2 SNEGSKA (reference sequence). These data also featured in a second study, about T cells in Graves' hyperthyroidism and ophthalmopathy. That source notes: HTBI primers were used for first-round RT-PCR of the TCR CDR3. Most expanded thyroid clonotypes above 0.001 recurred in blood.

The starting material was peripheral blood mononuclear cells (PBMCs), obtained at new diagnosis, from a patient treated with antithyroid drugs. This chain uses TRBV20-1 with TRBJ2-5, with D possibly being TRBD1 or TRBD2 (5 bases each). The source of this sequence is a woman between 18 and 29 years old with Graves disease. CDR3 sequence (DNA): TGCAGTGCTAGAGATTCCGGGACCAAAGAGACCCAGTACTTC. Its translation: CSARDSGTKETQYF.